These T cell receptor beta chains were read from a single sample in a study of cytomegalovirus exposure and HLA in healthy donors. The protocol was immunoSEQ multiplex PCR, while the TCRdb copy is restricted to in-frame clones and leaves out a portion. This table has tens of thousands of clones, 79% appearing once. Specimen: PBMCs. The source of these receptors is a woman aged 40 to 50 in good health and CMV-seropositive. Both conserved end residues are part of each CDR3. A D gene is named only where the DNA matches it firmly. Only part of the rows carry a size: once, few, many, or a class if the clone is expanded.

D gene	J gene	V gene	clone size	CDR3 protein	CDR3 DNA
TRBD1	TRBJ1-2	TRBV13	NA	CASSLATGFLNYGYTF	TGTGCCAGCAGCCTGGCGACAGGGTTTTTGAACTATGGCTACACCTTC
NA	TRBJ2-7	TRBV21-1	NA	CASSKQTGSYEQYF	TGTGCCAGCAGTAAACAGACAGGGTCCTACGAGCAGTACTTC
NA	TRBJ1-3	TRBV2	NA	CASSRQGNTIYF	TGTGCCAGCAGTAGACAGGGAAACACCATATATTTT
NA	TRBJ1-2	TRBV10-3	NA	CAISDQAGRNYGYTF	TGTGCCATCAGTGATCAGGCAGGGCGGAACTATGGCTACACCTTC
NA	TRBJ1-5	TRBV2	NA	CASSREQGVGQPQHF	TGTGCCAGCAGTCGAGAACAGGGAGTGGGACAGCCCCAGCATTTT
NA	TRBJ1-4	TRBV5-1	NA	CASSLGQPATNEKLFF	TGCGCCAGCAGCTTGGGACAGCCTGCAACTAATGAAAAACTGTTTTTT
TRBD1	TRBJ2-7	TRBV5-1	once	CASSPDGQGANEQYF	TGCGCCAGCAGCCCGGATGGACAGGGGGCTAACGAGCAGTACTTC
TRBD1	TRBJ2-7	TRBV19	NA	CASRLTGVDEQYF	TGTGCCAGTAGATTGACAGGGGTGGACGAGCAGTACTTC
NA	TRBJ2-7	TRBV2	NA	CASSGSGWTYEQYF	TGTGCCAGCAGTGGGTCAGGGTGGACCTACGAGCAGTACTTC
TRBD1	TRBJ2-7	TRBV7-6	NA	CASSHSGGQGASPLDEQYF	TGTGCCAGCAGCCACTCTGGGGGCCAGGGGGCATCTCCTCTGGACGAGCAGTACTTC
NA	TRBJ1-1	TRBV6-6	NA	CASSQAGGSTEAFF	TGTGCCAGCAGCCAGGCCGGAGGGAGCACTGAAGCTTTCTTT
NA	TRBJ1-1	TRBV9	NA	CASSSGPNTEAFF	TGTGCCAGCAGCTCAGGGCCGAACACTGAAGCTTTCTTT
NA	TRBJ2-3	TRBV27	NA	CASSRGLRNTDTQYF	TGTGCCAGCAGTCGGGGACTCAGGAACACAGATACGCAGTATTTT
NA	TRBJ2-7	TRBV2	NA	CASRGWDIASYEQYF	TGTGCCAGCAGGGGATGGGACATCGCCTCCTACGAGCAGTACTTC
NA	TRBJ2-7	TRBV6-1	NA	CASSVRPQSYEQYF	TGTGCCAGCAGTGTGCGGCCGCAATCCTACGAGCAGTACTTC
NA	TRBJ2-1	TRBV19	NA	CASSSLDYTDEQFF	TGTGCCAGTAGCTCCCTCGACTATACTGATGAGCAGTTCTTC
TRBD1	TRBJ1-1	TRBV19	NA	CASSLGQGRTEAFF	TGTGCCAGTAGTTTAGGACAGGGCCGTACTGAAGCTTTCTTT
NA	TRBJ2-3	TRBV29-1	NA	CSVARGIGADTQYF	TGCAGCGTTGCCCGGGGGATTGGTGCAGATACGCAGTATTTT
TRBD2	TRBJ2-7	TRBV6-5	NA	CASSLGTSKHEQCF	TGTGCCAGCAGTTTGGGGACTAGTAAACACGAGCAGTGCTTC
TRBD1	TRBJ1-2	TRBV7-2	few	CASSGGTAYGYTF	TGTGCCAGCAGCGGCGGGACAGCTTATGGCTACACCTTC
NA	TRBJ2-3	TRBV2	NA	CASRVRAAESTDTQYF	TGTGCCAGCAGGGTAAGAGCGGCTGAGAGCACAGATACGCAGTATTTT
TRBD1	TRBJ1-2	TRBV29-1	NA	CSVGLGQGSGYTF	TGCAGCGTTGGTCTAGGACAGGGGTCAGGCTACACCTTC
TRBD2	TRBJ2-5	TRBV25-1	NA	CASSDAGLAAETQYF	TGTGCCAGCAGTGATGCGGGACTAGCGGCGGAGACCCAGTACTTC
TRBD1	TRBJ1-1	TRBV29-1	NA	CSALPSTGGLMTEAFF	TGCAGCGCACTTCCCTCAACAGGGGGCCTTATGACTGAAGCTTTCTTT
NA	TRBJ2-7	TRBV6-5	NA	CASSRLTGVGSEQYF	TGTGCCAGCAGCCGCCTCACAGGGGTCGGGAGCGAGCAGTACTTC
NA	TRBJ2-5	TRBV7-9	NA	CASSPAGRTIDETQYF	TGTGCCAGCAGCCCAGCTGGCCGGACTATAGACGAGACCCAGTACTTC
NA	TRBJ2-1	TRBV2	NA	CASKVGGTFF	TGTGCCAGCAAGGTCGGGGGAACTTTCTTC
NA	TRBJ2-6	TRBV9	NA	CASSVGARNGANVLTF	TGTGCCAGCAGCGTAGGTGCCAGGAATGGGGCCAACGTCCTGACTTTC
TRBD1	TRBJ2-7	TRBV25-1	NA	CASSRDRALKQYF	TGTGCCAGTTCGCGGGACAGGGCTCTCAAGCAGTACTTC